A selection of T cell receptor beta chains follows, all from one sample in a study of identical twins. In TCRdb, the 5' RACE reads were re-called with MiXCR into one record per CDR3 protein. The sample shows under 250,000 distinct CDR3 sequences, approximately 11% of them seen only once. These data were likewise used in another study, on yellow fever vaccine responses in identical twins.

The sequencing sample was made of memory (CD45RO+) T cells sorted from blood. These receptors all stem from a woman aged 18 to 35 in good health. Both conserved end residues are part of each CDR3. A D gene is named only where the DNA matches it firmly. Rows give clone size only sometimes, using once, few, many, or a class for an expanded clone.

NA	many	TRBV11-2	TRBJ1-2	CASGWIDRAYGYTF	TGTGCCAGCGGGTGGATCGACCGTGCCTATGGCTACACCTTC
NA	many	TRBV14	TRBJ2-1	CASSPPGQWNNEQFF	TGTGCCAGCAGCCCTCCGGGACAATGGAACAATGAGCAGTTCTTC
NA	few	TRBV18	TRBJ2-5	CASSPFVGGGETQYF	TGTGCCAGCTCACCATTCGTGGGAGGAGGGGAGACCCAGTACTTC
TRBD1	few	TRBV28	TRBJ1-6	CASKLGQGAYSPLRF	TGTGCCAGCAAGTTGGGACAGGGGGCATATTCACCCCTCCGCTTT
TRBD2	NA	TRBV24-1	TRBJ2-3	CATSDSLTSGYTDTQYF	TGTGCCACCAGTGATTCCCTGACTAGCGGATACACAGATACGCAGTATTTT
TRBD2	few	TRBV20-1	TRBJ2-1	CSASSLLAFNEQFF	TGCAGTGCTTCCTCTCTACTAGCGTTCAATGAGCAGTTCTTC
TRBD1	NA	TRBV20-1	TRBJ2-7	CSGGQGKNEQYF	TGCAGTGGGGGACAGGGGAAAAACGAGCAGTACTTC
NA	few	TRBV9	TRBJ2-5	CASSPARGVERKETQYF	TGTGCCAGCAGCCCGGCGAGAGGGGTGGAGAGGAAAGAGACCCAGTACTTC
TRBD2	many	TRBV3-1	TRBJ2-7	CASSQDRGGPYEQYF	TGTGCCAGCAGCCAAGACCGGGGGGGTCCATACGAGCAGTACTTC
NA	NA	TRBV7-3	TRBJ2-3	CASSLGWQYTDTQYF	TGTGCCAGCAGCTTAGGATGGCAGTACACAGATACGCAGTATTTT
TRBD1	NA	TRBV3-1	TRBJ1-2	CASSRAPGQGSGYTF	TGTGCCAGCAGCCGAGCCCCGGGACAGGGGTCTGGCTACACCTTC
TRBD2	few	TRBV25-1	TRBJ2-2	CASSRALGLAAKVSGDTGELFF	TGTGCCAGCAGTCGAGCTCTCGGACTAGCGGCTAAAGTTTCCGGGGACACCGGGGAGCTGTTTTTT
NA	many	TRBV29-1	TRBJ2-7	CSVESAGNEQYF	TGCAGCGTTGAATCGGCAGGGAACGAGCAGTACTTC
NA	many	TRBV6-5	TRBJ2-7	CASSYSRGSGEQYF	TGTGCCAGCAGTTACTCTCGGGGGTCGGGGGAGCAGTACTTC
NA	NA	TRBV4-2	TRBJ1-2	CASSPRGGTAYGYTF	TGTGCCAGCAGCCCACGCGGGGGCACGGCCTATGGCTACACCTTC
NA	few	TRBV20-1	TRBJ1-5	CSARDRRGNQPQHF	TGCAGTGCTAGAGACCGACGGGGTAATCAGCCCCAGCATTTT
NA	few	TRBV11-2	TRBJ2-3	CASSFRPGTDTQYF	TGTGCCAGCAGCTTTCGCCCCGGCACAGATACGCAGTATTTT
TRBD1	few	TRBV5-1	TRBJ2-5	CASTRQGGQETQYF	TGCGCCAGCACCAGACAGGGTGGCCAAGAGACCCAGTACTTC
TRBD2	NA	TRBV28	TRBJ2-7	CASSGVAGGSYEQYF	TGTGCCAGCAGTGGAGTAGCGGGAGGCTCCTACGAGCAGTACTTC
TRBD1	NA	TRBV12-3/TRBV12-4	TRBJ1-6	CASTAGQGLSNSPLHF	TGTGCCAGCACTGCCGGACAGGGGTTAAGTAATTCACCCCTCCACTTT
NA	many	TRBV27	TRBJ2-5	CASSLPGEVVPKVQYF	TGTGCCAGCAGTTTACCAGGGGAGGTGGTCCCCAAGGTCCAGTACTTC
TRBD2	few	TRBV12-3/TRBV12-4	TRBJ2-1	CASSPGTSGGVYNEQFF	TGTGCCAGCAGTCCGGGGACTAGCGGGGGGGTCTACAATGAGCAGTTCTTC
NA	NA	TRBV28	TRBJ2-4	CASIKRGTKNIQYF	TGTGCCAGCATCAAACGGGGAACCAAAAACATTCAGTACTTC
TRBD2	many	TRBV20-1	TRBJ2-3	CSASPPGLATNTQYF	TGCAGTGCTAGCCCTCCGGGACTAGCGACTAATACGCAGTATTTT
TRBD1	many	TRBV7-8	TRBJ2-7	CASSDRDSSYEQYF	TGTGCCAGCAGCGATCGGGACAGCTCCTACGAGCAGTACTTC
TRBD1	NA	TRBV6-2/TRBV6-3	TRBJ2-5	CASSGQGTQETQYF	TGTGCCAGCAGTGGACAGGGGACCCAAGAGACCCAGTACTTC
NA	many	TRBV28	TRBJ1-2	CASSPDENYGYTF	TGTGCCAGCAGCCCTGACGAAAACTATGGCTACACCTTC
TRBD2	many	TRBV6-2/TRBV6-3	TRBJ2-1	CASSQPGLAGGSPFF	TGTGCCAGCAGTCAACCGGGACTAGCGGGAGGATCTCCGTTCTTC
TRBD2	many	TRBV5-1	TRBJ2-1	CASSFDSGDYNEQFF	TGCGCCAGCAGCTTTGACAGCGGGGACTACAATGAGCAGTTCTTC
NA	NA	TRBV7-2	TRBJ2-5	CASSFGGDRETQYF	TGTGCCAGCAGCTTCGGTGGGGATCGAGAGACCCAGTACTTC
TRBD2	many	TRBV6-4	TRBJ2-1	CASSEGGRYEQFF	TGTGCCAGCAGTGAGGGCGGGAGGTACGAGCAGTTCTTC
NA	few	TRBV20-1	TRBJ2-7	CSATTTDSTYEQYF	TGCAGTGCTACCACGACAGACTCAACCTACGAGCAGTACTTC
TRBD2	many	TRBV4-2	TRBJ2-1	CASSQDSGGIGEQFF	TGTGCCAGCAGCCAAGATAGCGGGGGGATCGGTGAGCAGTTCTTC
NA	many	TRBV28	TRBJ1-2	CASSPAGKNYGYTF	TGTGCCAGCAGTCCTGCGGGCAAAAACTATGGCTACACCTTC
NA	NA	TRBV6-2/TRBV6-3	TRBJ2-1	CASSGGDYNEQFF	TGTGCCAGCAGTGGGGGTGACTACAATGAGCAGTTCTTC
NA	NA	TRBV5-6	TRBJ1-1	CASSLGVFSGGLSTEAFF	TGTGCCAGCAGCTTGGGCGTCTTTTCGGGGGGCTTGAGCACTGAAGCTTTCTTT
TRBD1	NA	TRBV10-3	TRBJ2-7	CAISRGTGWYEQYF	TGTGCCATCAGCCGCGGGACAGGGTGGTACGAGCAGTACTTC
NA	few	TRBV11-2	TRBJ1-3	CASSFPGGNTIYF	TGTGCCAGCAGCTTTCCCGGAGGAAACACCATATATTTT
TRBD2	NA	TRBV6-1	TRBJ2-7	CASSPTSGGPYEQYF	TGTGCCAGCAGCCCCACTAGCGGGGGCCCCTACGAGCAGTACTTC
TRBD2	many	TRBV6-4	TRBJ2-1	CASSEGEGIHNEQFF	TGTGCCAGCAGTGAGGGGGAGGGTATACACAATGAGCAGTTCTTC
NA	few	TRBV6-1	TRBJ1-1	CASSESPGHRANTEAFF	TGTGCCAGCAGTGAAAGCCCGGGACACCGGGCCAACACTGAAGCTTTCTTT
TRBD2	NA	TRBV10-2	TRBJ2-4	CASSEGGRVIQYF	TGCGCCAGCAGTGAGGGCGGGAGAGTTATTCAGTACTTC
NA	NA	TRBV9	TRBJ2-3	CASSVVLDTQYF	TGTGCCAGCAGCGTAGTGTTAGATACGCAGTATTTT
NA	few	TRBV30	TRBJ2-3	CAWSEATDTQYF	TGTGCCTGGAGCGAAGCCACAGATACGCAGTATTTT
NA	many	TRBV12-3/TRBV12-4	TRBJ2-7	CASSVGGYEQYF	TGTGCCAGCAGTGTCGGCGGATACGAGCAGTACTTC